The 10 T cell receptor beta chains below were found in one sample sequenced in a study of CD8 T cells in Susac syndrome. A quantity of about 0.5 to 1 ug RNA underwent reverse transcription using random hexamers. Each CDR3 protein is one row after TCRdb ran MiXCR on the immunoSEQ multiplex PCR reads. The sample yields under 200,000 distinct CDR3 sequences, roughly 95% seen once. Material: CD4+ T cells from PBMCs. The receptors shown here come from a human donor with Susac syndrome.

The rearrangement links TRBV5-4 to TRBJ2-6; the D is unclear. This CDR3 has 14 amino acids. Germline-derived CDR1 and CDR2 are SGHNT and YYREEE (reference sequence). V lost 8 bases to trimming and J lost 0 bases, with 9 bases between them. DNA of the CDR3: TGTGCCAGACAGACCGACTCTGGGGCCAACGTCCTGACTTTC. Its translation is CARQTDSGANVLTF.

V is TRBV28 and J is TRBJ2-3; weak D call: TRBD2 (6 bases). V was trimmed by 5 bases and J by 0 bases, leaving 15 bases between them. Germline V CDR1 and CDR2: MDHEN, SYDVKM. This CDR3 is 16 amino acids long. In nucleotides, the CDR3 is TGTGCCAGCAGTACCTGGGGCGGGACGAGCACAGATACGCAGTATTTT. Translating it yields CASSTWGGTSTDTQYF.

V and J are TRBV6-5 and TRBJ1-3; D not certain. The germline V gene encodes CDR1 MNHEY and CDR2 SVGAGI. Trimming pared 5 bases from V and 8 bases from J, leaving 13 bases between. This CDR3 region has 13 residues. CDR3 sequence (DNA): TGTGCCAGCAGTCCGCGGGGAGAGGACACCATATATTTT. It codes for CASSPRGEDTIYF.

V usage is TRBV11-2 and J usage is TRBJ1-4; D unclear. V was cut by 0 bases and J by 8 bases, with 4 bases left in between. Germline loops: CDR1 SGHAT, CDR2 FQNNGV. The CDR3 runs to 12 residues. CDR3 nucleotide sequence: TGTGCCAGCAGCTTAGATCGAGAAAAACTGTTTTTT. This encodes CASSLDREKLFF.

This sequence joins TRBV14 and TRBJ1-2; D unclear. The germline CDR1 and CDR2 sequences are SGHDN and FVKESK. V was shortened by 0 bases and J by 5 bases, with 7 bases between the two germline ends. The CDR3 has 13 amino acids. CDR3 bases: TGTGCCAGCAGCCAAGATTTCCAGTATGGCTACACCTTC. Its translation: CASSQDFQYGYTF.

The rearrangement uses TRBV9 and TRBJ2-5; no definite D call. The V and J ends lost 0 bases and 5 bases respectively, with 11 bases between them. The CDR3 covers 14 residues. Germline V CDR1 and CDR2: SGDLS, YYNGEE. Written as DNA, the CDR3 is TGTGCCAGCAGCGTAGCTTTGGCAGTTGAGACCCAGTACTTC. This codes for CASSVALAVETQYF.

The CDR3 nucleotides read TGTGCCAGCAGCCGAAATGAAAAACTGTTTTTT. It yields the protein CASSRNEKLFF. V usage is TRBV27 and J usage is TRBJ1-4; D is undetermined. V was cut by 6 bases and J by 5 bases, with 4 bases left in between. Germline V gene data show CDR1 as MNHEY and CDR2 as SMNVEV (reference sequence). CDR3 length equals 11 residues.

The rearrangement uses TRBV20-1 and TRBJ2-3, with a weak D call TRBD2 (6 bases). V was pared by 6 bases and J by 4 bases, with 17 bases between. Germline CDR1 is DFQATT and CDR2 is SNEGSKA (reference sequence). The CDR3 runs 14 residues. The CDR3 sequence: CSAERLVQSDTQYF. CDR3 in DNA: TGCAGTGCGGAACGACTAGTTCAATCAGATACGCAGTATTTT.

The rearrangement joins TRBV10-3 to TRBJ1-1; TRBD1 might be the D (5 bases). Trimming stripped 10 bases from V and 2 bases from J, with 14 bases between. Germline values: CDR1 ENHRY, CDR2 SYGVKD. The CDR3 has 13 residues. CDR3 DNA sequence: TGTGCCACTTCGGGACGGTTAAACACTGAAGCTTTCTTT. It is translated as CATSGRLNTEAFF.

The J gene is TRBJ2-7, the V gene TRBV9, with D unresolved. This CDR3 is 13 amino acids long. V was shortened by 2 bases and J by 4 bases, with 10 bases between the two germline ends. Germline CDR1 reads SGDLS; CDR2 reads YYNGEE. The CDR3 region is CASSVQEGYEQYF. CDR3 in DNA: TGTGCCAGCAGCGTTCAGGAAGGGTACGAGCAGTACTTC.